The entry that follows covers one T cell receptor (beta chain) sequence. Whoever was chosen for sequencing had shown CD8+CD57+ cell expansion by flow cytometry. The blood sampling took place in patients who had so far received no therapy. Profiles of TCR beta VDJ and CDR3 were generated from a genomic DNA template. TCRdb passed the reads through MiXCR, listing each CDR3 protein once. The sample gives 100,000 to 150,000 distinct CDR3 sequences, under 65% of which show up once; roughly 29% is in the top ten. This record belongs to a study of CD8+CD57+ T cells in acquired aplastic anemia. Germline V gene data show CDR1 as SGDLS and CDR2 as YYNGEE. V gave up 4 bases and J gave up 0 bases, with 14 bases separating them. This CDR3 is 16 amino acids long.

The specimen was sorted CD4+, CD8+, or CD8+CD57+ T cells (not recorded which) from PBMCs. The rearrangement uses TRBV9 and TRBJ1-3; D might be TRBD1 (6 bases). The clonotype comes from a human donor with aplastic anemia. CDR3 residues: CASSPRDIDSGNTIYF. DNA for the CDR3: TGTGCCAGCAGCCCCCGGGACATCGACTCTGGAAACACCATATATTTT.